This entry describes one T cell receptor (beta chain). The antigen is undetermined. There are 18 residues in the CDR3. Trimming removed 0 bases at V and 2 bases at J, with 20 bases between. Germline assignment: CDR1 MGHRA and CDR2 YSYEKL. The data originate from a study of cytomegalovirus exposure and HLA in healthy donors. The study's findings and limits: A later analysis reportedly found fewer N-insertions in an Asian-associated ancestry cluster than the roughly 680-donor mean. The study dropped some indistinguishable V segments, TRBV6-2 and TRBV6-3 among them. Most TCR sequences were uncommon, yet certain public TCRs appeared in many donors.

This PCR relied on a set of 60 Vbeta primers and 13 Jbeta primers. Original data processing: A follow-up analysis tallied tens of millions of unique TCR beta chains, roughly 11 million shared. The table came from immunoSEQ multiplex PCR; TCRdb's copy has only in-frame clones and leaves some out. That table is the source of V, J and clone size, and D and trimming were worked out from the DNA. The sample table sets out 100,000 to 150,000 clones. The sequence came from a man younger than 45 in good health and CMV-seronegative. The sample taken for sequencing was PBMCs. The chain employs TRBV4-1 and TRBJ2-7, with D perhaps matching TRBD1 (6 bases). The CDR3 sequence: CASSQDIGEGVVPYEQYF. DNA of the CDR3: TGCGCCAGCAGCCAAGATATCGGAGAGGGGGTCGTACCCTACGAGCAGTACTTC.